The next 26 T cell receptor beta chains were all read from a single sample in a study of molecular identifiers for immune sequencing clone quantification. TCRdb independently ran MiXCR on the PCR reads; one entry per CDR3 protein. The table has about 640,000 distinct CDR3 sequences, around 20% seen once. The sample was naive CD8+ T cells from blood, with Jurkat cell RNA spiked in. Noted subset: FACS-sorted CD8+CD4-CCR7+CD45RA+ naive T cells. The receptors shown here come from a human donor in good health. Some libraries in this study had Jurkat cell RNA spiked in.

V usage is TRBV5-6 and J usage is TRBJ2-7, with D unclear. V dropped 0 bases and J dropped 5 bases, with 9 bases sitting between them. There are 13 residues in the CDR3. CDR1 is SGHDT, CDR2 YYEEEE, per germline. CDR3 nucleotide sequence: TGTGCCAGCAGCTTGGAGTCAGGCAACGAGCAGTACTTC. As protein: CASSLESGNEQYF.

This clonotype occurred a few times. This chain connects TRBV19 to TRBJ2-7, with 8 bases that match TRBD1. The CDR3 totals 14 residues. Per the germline V gene, CDR1 is LNHDA and CDR2 is SQIVND (reference sequence). After removal of 2 bases from V and 3 bases from J, the junction contained 3 bases not matched to a gene. The CDR3: CASSIQGAFYEQYF. DNA for the CDR3: TGTGCCAGTAGTATACAGGGGGCGTTCTACGAGCAGTACTTC.

This clonotype was counted many times. DNA of the CDR3: TGTGCCTGGAGTGTACTCTCCCCCGGGGTGACCGAGCAGTACTTC. It codes for CAWSVLSPGVTEQYF. V usage is TRBV30 and J usage is TRBJ2-7, with D possibly being TRBD2 (5 bases). The CDR3 sequence is 15 residues long. Germline V gives CDR1 GTSNPN, CDR2 SVGIG (reference sequence). Trimming removed 0 bases at V and 6 bases at J, with 18 bases between. Combining the CDR3 with reference TRBV30 and TRBJ2-7 gives the whole variable domain SQTIHQWPATLVQPVGSPLSLECTVEGTSNPNLYWYRQAAGRGLQLLFYSVGIGQISSEVPQNLSASRPQDRQFILSSKKLLLSDSGFYLCAWSVLSPGVTEQYFGPGTRLTVT.

This clonotype was observed at least ten times. The CDR3 loop is CATSFGIPGTDTQYF. For the CDR3, the DNA is TGTGCCACCAGCTTCGGCATCCCGGGCACAGATACGCAGTATTTT. V usage is TRBV15 and J usage is TRBJ2-3; unclear D gene. Per germline, CDR1 LNHNV and CDR2 YYDKDF (reference sequence). This CDR3 contains 15 residues. Trimming took 5 bases from V and 1 from J, leaving 13 bases between them.

As concerns this clonotype: A much larger clone differs by one base, so this may be a read error. The rearrangement uses TRBV6-6 and TRBJ2-2; perhaps TRBD1 as D (5 bases). The CDR3 runs 14 residues. Germline V lookup: CDR1 MNHNY, CDR2 SVGAGI (reference sequence). Trimming left V 6 bases short and J 6 bases short, with 14 bases between. CDR3 bases: TGTGCCAGCAGCCCGATGCAGGGTCCCGGGGAGCTGTTTTTT. This codes for CASSPMQGPGELFF.

This clonotype was seen repeatedly, ten times or more. The chain has TRBV2 and TRBJ2-5; possibly TRBD2 for D (6 bases). Per germline, CDR1 SNHLY and CDR2 FYNNEI. CDR3 length equals 15 residues. V gave up 2 bases and J gave up 6 bases, with 16 bases separating them. The CDR3 loop is CASSEPDQGGKTQYF. The CDR3 DNA is TGTGCCAGCAGTGAACCAGATCAGGGAGGAAAGACCCAGTACTTC.

A remark on this clonotype: One base away lies a much larger clone, so this may be a sequencing read error. Without the conserved terminal phenylalanine or tryptophan, this CDR3 likely stems from a read error. The rearrangement joins TRBV9 to TRBJ1-1; TRBD1 matches at 7 bases. This CDR3 region has 15 residues. CDR1 is SGDLS, CDR2 YYNGEE, per germline. V gave up 0 bases and J gave up 4 bases; unmatched junction bases: 6. CDR3 residues: CASSVGGGWGTEAFL. The CDR3 DNA follows: TGTGCCAGCAGCGTAGGAGGGGGCTGGGGCACTGAAGCTTTCTTG.

This clonotype was observed many times. The gene calls are TRBV6-2 or TRBV6-3 and TRBJ2-7; D is perhaps TRBD1 (6 bases). Trimming removed 2 bases at V and 3 bases at J, with 11 bases between. Germline CDR1 is MNHEY and CDR2 is SVGEGT. There are 14 residues in the CDR3. The CDR3 reads CASSYTGTLYEQYF. CDR3 nucleotides: TGTGCCAGCAGTTACACAGGGACGCTCTACGAGCAGTACTTC.

As for this clonotype: A single base separates this from a much larger clone, so it may be a read error. V is TRBV4-3 and J is TRBJ1-4, with D uncertain. Deletions cut 0 bases from V and 8 bases from J, with 13 bases between. Germline lookup yields CDR1 LGHNA and CDR2 YSLEER. This CDR3 contains 15 residues. The chain's CDR3 is CASSQDSSRREKLFF. The CDR3 DNA is TGCGCCAGCAGCCAAGATTCATCAAGGCGAGAAAAACTGTTTTTT.

This clonotype has a count of ten or more. The chain is built from TRBV2 and TRBJ2-5, with no clear D. This CDR3 spans 16 amino acids. Trimming removed 3 bases at V and 2 bases at J, with 16 bases between. The germline gives CDR1 SNHLY, CDR2 FYNNEI. This CDR3 is CASSDMGRSLQETQYF. The CDR3 DNA is TGTGCCAGCAGTGATATGGGAAGGAGCCTACAAGAGACCCAGTACTTC. The whole variable domain, filled in from reference TRBV2 and TRBJ2-5, reads EPEVTQTPSHQVTQMGQEVILRCVPISNHLYFYWYRQILGQKVEFLVSFYNNEISEKSEIFDDQFSVERPDGSNFTLKIRSTKLEDSAMYFCASSDMGRSLQETQYFGPGTRLLVL.

The chain is built from TRBV11-2 and TRBJ2-2; tentatively, D is TRBD1 or TRBD2 (5 bases each). The CDR3 runs to 16 residues. Germline V gives CDR1 SGHAT, CDR2 FQNNGV. Trimming shortened V by 5 bases and J by 4 bases, and 17 bases separated the two germline ends. CDR3 in amino acids: CASSTLEEGPTGELFF. The CDR3 DNA sequence: TGTGCCAGCAGCACCCTGGAAGAGGGACCCACCGGGGAGCTGTTTTTT. Drawing the rest from reference TRBV11-2 and TRBJ2-2, the complete variable domain is EAGVAQSPRYKIIEKRQSVAFWCNPISGHATLYWYQQILGQGPKLLIQFQNNGVVDDSQLPKDRFSAERLKGVDSTLKIQPAKLEDSAVYLCASSTLEEGPTGELFFGEGSRLTVL.

V gene TRBV4-3 combines with J gene TRBJ2-1, with TRBD2 matching 11 bases. From germline, CDR1 is LGHNA and CDR2 YSLEER. V shed 3 bases and J 2 bases; nucleotides not matched to a gene: 9. This CDR3 has 18 amino acids. CDR3: CASSQRGISGGAYNEQFF. CDR3 nucleotides: TGCGCCAGCAGCCAGAGGGGGATTAGCGGGGGGGCCTACAATGAGCAGTTCTTC.

This rearrangement joins TRBV5-5 to TRBJ2-7, with no clear D. V was clipped by 2 bases and J by 2 bases, with 11 bases between them. Germline V gives CDR1 SGHKS, CDR2 YYEKEE (reference sequence). The length of the CDR3 is 14 residues. CDR3 bases: TGTGCCAGCAGCTTTGCTTTTGGGACCTACGAGCAGTACTTC. Protein sequence: CASSFAFGTYEQYF.

This clonotype was recorded at least ten times. This chain connects TRBV5-8 to TRBJ2-3, with 13 bases lining up with TRBD2. Looked up from germline, CDR1 is SGHTS and CDR2 is YDEGEE. The trim removed 3 bases at V and 5 bases at J, leaving 3 bases unmatched. CDR3 size: 15 residues. CDR3 nucleotide sequence: TGTGCCAGCAGCTCACTAGCGGGGGGGCTAGATACGCAGTATTTT. Translating gives CASSSLAGGLDTQYF.

This clonotype has a count of ten or more. The rearrangement joins TRBV19 to TRBJ2-2; TRBD2 might be the D (6 bases). The ends were cut back, 1 base at V and 4 bases at J, with 19 bases in the middle. Germline V lookup: CDR1 LNHDA, CDR2 SQIVND (reference sequence). The CDR3 contains 18 residues. The CDR3 bases are TGTGCCAGTAGTATAGCTCATACGCGACTAGTGAGCACCGGGGAGCTGTTTTTT. Translation: CASSIAHTRLVSTGELFF. The full variable domain, its missing parts supplied by reference TRBV19 and TRBJ2-2, is DGGITQSPKYLFRKEGQNVTLSCEQNLNHDAMYWYRQDPGQGLRLIYYSQIVNDFQKGDIAEGYSVSREKKESFPLTVTSAQKNPTAFYLCASSIAHTRLVSTGELFFGEGSRLTVL.

In the case of this clonotype: A single base separates this from a much larger clone, so it may be a read error. Written as DNA, the CDR3 is TGTGCCAGCAGCCCCGGGCCCCTGGGCTACCATGAGCAGTTCTTC. Encoded protein: CASSPGPLGYHEQFF. The genes are TRBV27 and TRBJ2-1, with D hard to call. There are 15 residues in the CDR3. Germline values: CDR1 MNHEY, CDR2 SMNVEV (reference sequence).

This clonotype showed up many times. The gene calls are TRBV20-1 and TRBJ2-1; 9 bases align to TRBD2. Germline assignment: CDR1 DFQATT and CDR2 SNEGSKA (reference sequence). This CDR3 region has 17 residues. Trimming removed 3 bases from V and 4 bases from J; junction bases left unmatched: 13. As DNA, the CDR3 is TGCAGTGCTAGTATCATACGCGCGGGGGGGCCGTACAATGAGCAGTTCTTC. Its translation: CSASIIRAGGPYNEQFF.

This clonotype was counted at least ten times. The V gene is TRBV29-1, the J gene TRBJ2-7; 7 nucleotides align to TRBD2. CDR3 length: 12 amino acids. The J segment lost 4 bases and the V segment lost 7 bases, leaving 7 bases of the junction unmatched. Per germline, CDR1 SQVTM and CDR2 ANQGSEA. The CDR3 DNA is TGCAGCGCCAGGACTAGTCGGTACGAGCAGTACTTC. Encoded protein: CSARTSRYEQYF.

Details on this clonotype: A clone one base away is much larger, so this may be a read error. The chain employs TRBV7-9 and TRBJ2-5; maybe TRBD2 (6 bases). Germline V gene sequence: CDR1 SEHNR, CDR2 FQNEAQ (reference sequence). The CDR3 length is 14 residues. Trimming cost V 8 bases and J 2 bases, with 15 bases left between them. The CDR3 DNA reads TGTGCCAGCGGCTCGCGGGACTTACAAGAGACCCAGTACTTC. Translation gives CASGSRDLQETQYF.

This clonotype showed up just a few times. The chain couples TRBV24-1 to TRBJ2-1; TRBD2 matches 10 bases. There are 14 residues in the CDR3. V dropped 4 bases and J dropped 13; count of bases not matched to a gene: 9. Germline-derived CDR1 and CDR2 are KGHDR and SFDVKD. The CDR3 sequence is CATSDPPTSGRQFF. The CDR3, as DNA: TGTGCCACCAGTGACCCACCGACTAGCGGGCGACAGTTCTTC.

With regard to this clonotype: A much larger clone lies a single base off, so this may be a read error. The missing conserved phenylalanine or tryptophan at the end of this CDR3 makes a read error likely. This sequence joins TRBV7-9 and TRBJ2-3, with 7 positions matching TRBD1. Germline CDR1 reads SEHNR; CDR2 reads FQNEAQ (reference sequence). The CDR3 runs 13 residues. J was trimmed by 10 bases and V by 4 bases; bases with no gene match: 8. As DNA, the CDR3 is TGTGCCAGCAGCTCCCGACAGGGCAATCCGCAGTATTCT. It yields the protein CASSSRQGNPQYS.

This clonotype showed up many times. The chain joins TRBV20-1 to TRBJ2-7, with D unclear. V lost 0 bases to trimming and J lost 2 bases, with 8 bases between them. Germline values: CDR1 DFQATT, CDR2 SNEGSKA (reference sequence). There are 13 residues in the CDR3. The CDR3 here is CSARDTAAYEQYF. The CDR3 DNA reads TGCAGTGCTAGAGATACAGCTGCCTACGAGCAGTACTTC.

This clonotype was seen ten or more times. This chain connects TRBV4-3 to TRBJ2-7; 9 bases fit TRBD2. The ends lost 4 bases at V and 2 bases at J; junction bases unmatched: 6. The CDR3 spans 15 residues. Germline lookup yields CDR1 LGHNA and CDR2 YSLEER. DNA for the CDR3: TGCGCCAGCAGCCCGGGGACTAGCTTAGCCTACGAGCAGTACTTC. This translates into CASSPGTSLAYEQYF.

In its sample, this clonotype was seen many times. V usage is TRBV5-1 and J usage is TRBJ1-1; 7 bases are shared with TRBD1. The CDR3 extends over 15 amino acids. CDR1 SGHRS and CDR2 YFSETQ come from the germline V gene. The V and J ends lost 2 bases and 4 bases, in that order; junction bases with no gene match: 8. The CDR3: CASSFYPGGSTEAFF. Here the CDR3 DNA reads TGCGCCAGCAGCTTTTACCCAGGGGGGTCCACTGAAGCTTTCTTT.

In its sample, this clonotype was seen many times. The chain carries TRBV12-5 and TRBJ2-3; tentatively, D is TRBD1 (6 bases). Trimming removed 7 bases from V and 3 bases from J, with 11 bases in between. The CDR3 covers 13 residues. CDR1 LGHNT and CDR2 FRNRAP come from the germline V gene. The CDR3 loop is CASANGQTDTQYF. In DNA, the CDR3 is TGTGCTAGTGCTAATGGACAGACAGATACGCAGTATTTT.

A remark on this clonotype: A much larger clone lies one base from this, so it may be a read error. The genes are TRBV7-7 and TRBJ2-1, with TRBD1 matching over 8 bases. CDR3 size: 16 residues. The germline CDR1 and CDR2 sequences are SSHAT and FNYEAQ (reference sequence). The CDR3: CASSPGQTGAYNEQFF. In DNA, the CDR3 is TGTGCTAGCAGCCCTGGCCAGACAGGGGCCTACAATGAGCAGTTCTTC. Based on the CDR3 plus reference TRBV7-7 and TRBJ2-1, the full variable domain is GAGVSQSPRYKVTKRGQDVTLRCDPISSHATLYWYQQALGQGPEFLTYFNYEAQPDKSGLPSDRFSAERPEGSISTLTIQRTEQRDSAMYRCASSPGQTGAYNEQFFGPGTRLTVL.